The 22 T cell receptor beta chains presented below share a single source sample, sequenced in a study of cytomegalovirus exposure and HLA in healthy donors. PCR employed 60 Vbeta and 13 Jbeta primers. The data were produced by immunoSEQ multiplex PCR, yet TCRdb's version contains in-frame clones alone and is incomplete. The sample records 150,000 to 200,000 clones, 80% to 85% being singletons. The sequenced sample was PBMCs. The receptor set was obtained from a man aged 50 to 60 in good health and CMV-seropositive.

In nucleotides, the CDR3 is TGTGCCAGCAGCGGATTGGACAGGGGCGCTTGGGAGCAGTACTTC. Amino acids: CASSGLDRGAWEQYF. The rearrangement joins TRBV7-8 to TRBJ2-5, with 9 bases identical to TRBD1. The CDR3 has 15 residues. The V and J ends lost 5 bases and 11 bases, in that order; junction bases with no gene match: 15. In germline, CDR1 is SGHVS, CDR2 FQNEAQ.

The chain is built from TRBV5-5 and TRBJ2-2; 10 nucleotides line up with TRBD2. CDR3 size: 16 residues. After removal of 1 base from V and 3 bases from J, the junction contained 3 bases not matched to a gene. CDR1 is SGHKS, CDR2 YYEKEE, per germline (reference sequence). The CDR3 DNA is TGTGCCAGCAGCTTGACTAGCGGGGCCTACACCGGGGAGCTGTTTTTT. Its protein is CASSLTSGAYTGELFF.

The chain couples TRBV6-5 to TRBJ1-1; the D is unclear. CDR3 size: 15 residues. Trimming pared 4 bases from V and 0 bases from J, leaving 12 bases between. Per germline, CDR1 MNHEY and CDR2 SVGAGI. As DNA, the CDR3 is TGTGCCAGCAGTTCCCGTACCCCAGTGAACACTGAAGCTTTCTTT. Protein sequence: CASSSRTPVNTEAFF.

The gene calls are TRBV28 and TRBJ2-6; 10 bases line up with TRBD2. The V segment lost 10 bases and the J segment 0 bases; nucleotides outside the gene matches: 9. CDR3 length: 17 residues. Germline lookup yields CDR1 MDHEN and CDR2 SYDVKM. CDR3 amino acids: CATLAGEYLSGANVLTF. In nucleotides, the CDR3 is TGTGCCACCCTAGCGGGAGAATACCTCTCTGGGGCCAACGTCCTGACTTTC.

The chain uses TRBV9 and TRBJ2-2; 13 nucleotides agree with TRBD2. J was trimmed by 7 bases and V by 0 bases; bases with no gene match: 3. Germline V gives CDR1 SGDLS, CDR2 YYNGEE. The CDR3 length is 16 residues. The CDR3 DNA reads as TGTGCCAGCAGCGTAGGACTAGCGGGAGGACACGGGGAGCTGTTTTTT. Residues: CASSVGLAGGHGELFF.

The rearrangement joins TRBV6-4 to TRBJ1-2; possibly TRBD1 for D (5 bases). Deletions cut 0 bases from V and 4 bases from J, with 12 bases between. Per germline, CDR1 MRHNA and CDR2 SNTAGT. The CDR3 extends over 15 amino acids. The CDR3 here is CASSDSGAASYGYTF. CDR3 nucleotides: TGTGCCAGCAGTGACTCAGGGGCTGCCAGCTATGGCTACACCTTC.

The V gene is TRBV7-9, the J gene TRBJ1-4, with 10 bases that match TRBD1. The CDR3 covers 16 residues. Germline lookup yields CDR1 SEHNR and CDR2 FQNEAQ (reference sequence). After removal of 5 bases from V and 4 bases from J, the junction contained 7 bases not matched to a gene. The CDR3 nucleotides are TGTGCCAGCAGCACCGGGACAGGGGTTGTTAATGAAAAACTGTTTTTT. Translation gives CASSTGTGVVNEKLFF.

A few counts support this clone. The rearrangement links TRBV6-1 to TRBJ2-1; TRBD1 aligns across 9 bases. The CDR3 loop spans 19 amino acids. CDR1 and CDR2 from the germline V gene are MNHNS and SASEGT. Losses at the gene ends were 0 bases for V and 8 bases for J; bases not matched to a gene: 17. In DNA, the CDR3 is TGTGCCAGCAGTGAAGCTTCTTGGGCCGGGACAGGGCCTTCTGATGAGCAGTTCTTC. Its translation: CASSEASWAGTGPSDEQFF.

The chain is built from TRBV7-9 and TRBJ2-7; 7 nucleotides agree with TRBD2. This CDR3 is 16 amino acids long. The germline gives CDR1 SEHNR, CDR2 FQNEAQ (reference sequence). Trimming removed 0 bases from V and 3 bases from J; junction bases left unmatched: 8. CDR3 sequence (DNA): TGTGCCAGCAGCTTAGCTTTGGGGGAGGGCCTCTACGAGCAGTACTTC. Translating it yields CASSLALGEGLYEQYF.

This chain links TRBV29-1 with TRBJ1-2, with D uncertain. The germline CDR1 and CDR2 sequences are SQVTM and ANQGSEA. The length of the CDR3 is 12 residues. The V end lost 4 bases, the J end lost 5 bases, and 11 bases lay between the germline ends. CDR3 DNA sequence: TGCAGCGTTGGAGAGAACTCATATGGCTACACCTTC. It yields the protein CSVGENSYGYTF.

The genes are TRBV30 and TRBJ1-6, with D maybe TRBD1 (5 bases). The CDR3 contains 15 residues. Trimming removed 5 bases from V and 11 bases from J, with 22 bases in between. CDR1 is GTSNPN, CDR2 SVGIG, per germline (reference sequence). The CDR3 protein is CAWGPGSVGVPPLHF. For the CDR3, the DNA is TGTGCCTGGGGTCCAGGGTCGGTAGGCGTTCCACCCCTCCACTTT.

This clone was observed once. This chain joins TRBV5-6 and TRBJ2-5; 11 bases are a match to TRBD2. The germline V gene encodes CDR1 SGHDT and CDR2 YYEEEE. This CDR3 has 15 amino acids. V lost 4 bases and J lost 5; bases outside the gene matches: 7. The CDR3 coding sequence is TGTGCCAGCAGCCCCATAGCGGGGGGGGCTGAGACCCAGTACTTC. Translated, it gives CASSPIAGGAETQYF.

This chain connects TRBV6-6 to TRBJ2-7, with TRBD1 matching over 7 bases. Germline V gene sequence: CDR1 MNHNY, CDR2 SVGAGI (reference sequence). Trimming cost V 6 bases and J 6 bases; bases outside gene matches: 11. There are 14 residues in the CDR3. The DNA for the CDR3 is TGTGCCAGCAGGACCGGGACAGAAACTGGCGAGCAGTACTTC. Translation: CASRTGTETGEQYF.

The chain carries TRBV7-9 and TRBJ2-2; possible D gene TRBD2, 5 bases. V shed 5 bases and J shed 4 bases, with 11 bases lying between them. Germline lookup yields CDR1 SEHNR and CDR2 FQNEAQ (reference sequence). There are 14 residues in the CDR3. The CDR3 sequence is CASSLPGVTGELFF. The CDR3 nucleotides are TGTGCCAGCAGCCTACCCGGGGTCACCGGGGAGCTGTTTTTT.

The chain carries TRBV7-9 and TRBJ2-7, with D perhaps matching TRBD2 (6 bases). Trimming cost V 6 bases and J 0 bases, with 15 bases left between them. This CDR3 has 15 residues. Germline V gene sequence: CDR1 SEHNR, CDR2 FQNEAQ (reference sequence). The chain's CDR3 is CASRISGESSYEQYF. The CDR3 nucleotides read TGTGCCAGCAGGATCTCGGGGGAAAGCTCCTACGAGCAGTACTTC.

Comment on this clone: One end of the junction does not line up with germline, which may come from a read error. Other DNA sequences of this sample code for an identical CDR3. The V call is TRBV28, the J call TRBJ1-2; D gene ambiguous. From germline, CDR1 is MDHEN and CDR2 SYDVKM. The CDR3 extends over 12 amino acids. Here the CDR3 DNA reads TGTGCCAGTAGTTTTACAGACTATGGCTACACCTTC. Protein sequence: CASSFTDYGYTF.

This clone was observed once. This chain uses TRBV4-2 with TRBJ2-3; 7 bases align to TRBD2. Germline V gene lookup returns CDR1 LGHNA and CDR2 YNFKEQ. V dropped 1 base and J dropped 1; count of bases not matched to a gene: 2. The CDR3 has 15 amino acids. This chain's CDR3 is CASSQAGGRTDTQYF. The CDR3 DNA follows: TGTGCCAGCAGCCAAGCGGGGGGACGCACAGATACGCAGTATTTT.

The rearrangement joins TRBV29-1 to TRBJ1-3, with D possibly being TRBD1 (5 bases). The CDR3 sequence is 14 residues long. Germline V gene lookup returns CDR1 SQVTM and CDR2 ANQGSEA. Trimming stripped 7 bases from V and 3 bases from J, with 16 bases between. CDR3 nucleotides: TGCAGCGCGACAGACGTGGCGCTTGGAAACACCATATATTTT. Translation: CSATDVALGNTIYF.

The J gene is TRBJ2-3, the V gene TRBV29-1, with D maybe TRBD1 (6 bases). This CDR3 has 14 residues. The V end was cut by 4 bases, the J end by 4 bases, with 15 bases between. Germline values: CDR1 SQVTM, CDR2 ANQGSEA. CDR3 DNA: TGCAGCGTTGGTTGGCATGGGGGCTCAGATACGCAGTATTTT. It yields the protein CSVGWHGGSDTQYF.

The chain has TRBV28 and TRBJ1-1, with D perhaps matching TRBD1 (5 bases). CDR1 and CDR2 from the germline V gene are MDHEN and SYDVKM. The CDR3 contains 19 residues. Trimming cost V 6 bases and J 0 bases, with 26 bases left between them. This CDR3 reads CASSFPTMWQGLMNTEAFF. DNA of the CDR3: TGTGCCAGCAGCTTCCCCACCATGTGGCAGGGACTGATGAACACTGAAGCTTTCTTT. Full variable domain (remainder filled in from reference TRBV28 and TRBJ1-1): DVKVTQSSRYLVKRTGEKVFLECVQDMDHENMFWYRQDPGLGLRLIYFSYDVKMKEKGDIPEGYSVSREKKERFSLILESASTNQTSMYLCASSFPTMWQGLMNTEAFFGQGTRLTVV.

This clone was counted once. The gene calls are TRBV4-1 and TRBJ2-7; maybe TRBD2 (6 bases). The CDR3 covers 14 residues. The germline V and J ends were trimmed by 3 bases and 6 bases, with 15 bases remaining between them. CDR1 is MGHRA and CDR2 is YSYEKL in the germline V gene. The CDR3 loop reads CASSQDRVAAEQYF. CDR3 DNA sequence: TGCGCCAGCAGCCAGGATCGAGTAGCGGCCGAGCAGTACTTC.

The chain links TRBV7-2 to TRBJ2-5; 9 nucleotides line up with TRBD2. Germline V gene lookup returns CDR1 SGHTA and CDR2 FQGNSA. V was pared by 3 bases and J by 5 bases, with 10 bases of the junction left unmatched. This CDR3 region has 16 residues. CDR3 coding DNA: TGTGCCAGCAGCTTGCAGGGACTAGCAGATAGGGAGACCCAGTACTTC. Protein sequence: CASSLQGLADRETQYF.